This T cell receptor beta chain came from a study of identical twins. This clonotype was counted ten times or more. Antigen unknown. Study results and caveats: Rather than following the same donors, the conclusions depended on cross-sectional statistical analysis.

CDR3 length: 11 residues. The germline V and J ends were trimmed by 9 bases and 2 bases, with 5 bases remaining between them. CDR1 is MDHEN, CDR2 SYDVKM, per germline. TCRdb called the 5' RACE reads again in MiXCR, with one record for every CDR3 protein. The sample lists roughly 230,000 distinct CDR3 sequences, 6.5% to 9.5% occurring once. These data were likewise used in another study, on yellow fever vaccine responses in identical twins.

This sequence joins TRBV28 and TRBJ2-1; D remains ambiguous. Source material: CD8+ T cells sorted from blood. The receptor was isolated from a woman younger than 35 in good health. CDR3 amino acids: CASKTYNEQFF. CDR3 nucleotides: TGTGCCAGTAAAACCTACAATGAGCAGTTCTTC.